The clone carrying this T cell receptor (beta chain) was recorded a few times. Active moderate-to-severe ophthalmopathy, Clinical Activity Score at least 3, NOSPECS at least 4, under 3 months' duration. The study left out patients who had uncontrolled infection, other autoimmune disease, pregnancy or lactation. This record comes from a study of T cells in Graves' hyperthyroidism and ophthalmopathy. RNA transcripts provided the source from which TCR beta CDR3 regions were amplified. Researchers ran a first-round RT-PCR on the TCR CDR3 using the HTBI primer set. Each CDR3 protein is one row after TCRdb ran MiXCR on the multiplex PCR reads. The sample holds under 350,000 distinct CDR3 sequences; about a sixth are singletons and the top ten take over 45%. Material: blood. This sequence was found in a woman aged 55-69 years with Graves' ophthalmopathy.

CDR3 protein: CASSLTARYTEAFF. As DNA, the CDR3 is TGTGCCAGCAGTCTGACAGCACGGTATACTGAAGCTTTCTTT. This chain links TRBV25-1 with TRBJ1-1, with D possibly matching TRBD1 (5 bases). V lost 5 bases and J 5 bases, leaving 15 bases between the germline ends. This CDR3 comprises 14 residues. In germline, CDR1 is MGHDK, CDR2 SYGVNS.